Shown below are 12 T cell receptor beta chains from a single sample sequenced in a study of blood T cell repertoires in COVID-19. Assay: immunoSEQ multiplex PCR; the TCRdb copy retains only in-frame clones and omits some. The data hold some 360,000 clones, with over 75% observed a single time. The sequenced material came from peripheral blood. The receptor set was obtained from a woman aged 55-70 years with COVID-19, enrolled during active disease.

The chain's CDR3 is CASNRDSRNTGELFF. The CDR3 DNA sequence: TGTGCCAGCAATAGGGACAGCCGGAACACCGGGGAGCTGTTTTTT. The V and J genes are TRBV6-5 and TRBJ2-2; 7 bases agree with TRBD1. Germline CDR1 reads MNHEY; CDR2 reads SVGAGI. Germline trimming cut 7 bases from V and 1 base from J; bases unmatched to any gene: 6. There are 15 residues in the CDR3.

This clone was found once. The chain recombines TRBV5-1 with TRBJ1-2; TRBD1 matches at 7 bases. Germline V gene sequence: CDR1 SGHRS, CDR2 YFSETQ. This CDR3 region has 14 residues. The ends lost 6 bases at V and 8 bases at J; junction bases unmatched: 13. CDR3: CASTYDDRAGGYTF. The DNA of the CDR3 is TGCGCCAGCACATACGACGACAGGGCCGGGGGCTACACCTTC.

The rearrangement uses TRBV6-5 and TRBJ2-5, with D perhaps TRBD2 (6 bases). This CDR3 spans 11 amino acids. With 2 bases removed from V and 9 bases from J, the gap between germline ends came to 7 bases. Germline CDR1 and CDR2: MNHEY and SVGAGI. CDR3 loop: CASSYPGAQYF. CDR3 nucleotides: TGTGCCAGCAGTTACCCGGGAGCCCAGTACTTC.

The genes are TRBV13 and TRBJ2-5, with 10 bases fitting TRBD2. Germline CDR1 and CDR2: PRHDT and FYEKMQ (reference sequence). The CDR3 totals 16 residues. V was clipped by 5 bases and J by 4 bases; unmatched bases: 10. CDR3 sequence: CASSLGGLAWPETQYF. The DNA of the CDR3 is TGTGCCAGCAGCCTCGGGGGACTAGCGTGGCCAGAGACCCAGTACTTC.

This chain uses TRBV11-2 with TRBJ2-1; the D gene is possibly TRBD1 (7 bases). CDR1 and CDR2 (germline): SGHAT, FQNNGV. The CDR3 is 19 residues long. Trimming took off 5 bases at V and 0 bases at J, with 23 bases between the two ends. This chain's CDR3 is CASSRGNRGLFSSYNEQFF. The CDR3 region has the DNA TGTGCCAGCAGCCGGGGGAACAGGGGCCTTTTTAGCTCCTACAATGAGCAGTTCTTC.

The genes are TRBV18 and TRBJ1-1, with a tentative D call TRBD1 (6 bases). The CDR3 covers 15 residues. Germline V lookup: CDR1 KGHSH, CDR2 LQKENI. V lost 6 bases and J lost 3, with 17 bases in between. The CDR3 DNA sequence: TGTGCCAGCTCGCGAGGGGTGGGGGCGTACACTGAAGCTTTCTTT. This sequence encodes CASSRGVGAYTEAFF.

The rearrangement joins TRBV6-1 to TRBJ2-7; 7 bases map to TRBD1. This CDR3 comprises 15 residues. With V trimmed by 1 base and J by 2 bases, 5 bases remained unmatched. The germline gives CDR1 MNHNS, CDR2 SASEGT. CDR3 loop: CASSEGRQGAYEQYF. In DNA, the CDR3 is TGTGCCAGCAGTGAAGGTCGTCAGGGGGCCTACGAGCAGTACTTC.

This chain joins TRBV5-1 and TRBJ1-3; TRBD1 aligns across 10 bases. Losses at the gene ends were 4 bases for V and 0 bases for J; bases not matched to a gene: 7. The CDR3 covers 17 residues. Germline CDR1 reads SGHRS; CDR2 reads YFSETQ. The CDR3 region has the DNA TGCGCCAGCAGCCTCTCCGGACAGGGGGACTCTGGAAACACCATATATTTT. Translated: CASSLSGQGDSGNTIYF. The variable domain in full, completed from reference TRBV5-1 and TRBJ1-3, reads KAGVTQTPRYLIKTRGQQVTLSCSPISGHRSVSWYQQTPGQGLQFLFEYFSETQRNKGNFPGRFSGRQFSNSRSEMNVSTLELGDSALYLCASSLSGQGDSGNTIYFGEGSWLTVV.

This clone is a singleton in its sample. The chain couples TRBV4-1 to TRBJ1-1; 8 nucleotides agree with TRBD1. Germline V lookup: CDR1 MGHRA, CDR2 YSYEKL. V shed 3 bases and J 4 bases; nucleotides not matched to a gene: 4. This CDR3 spans 14 amino acids. The CDR3 sequence: CASSQWTGTTEAFF. The DNA of the CDR3 is TGCGCCAGCAGCCAGTGGACAGGGACCACTGAAGCTTTCTTT.

The chain combines TRBV6-5 with TRBJ1-1, with TRBD1 matching over 7 bases. Germline V lookup: CDR1 MNHEY, CDR2 SVGAGI. Trimming at V came to 8 bases and at J to 6 bases, leaving 9 bases not matched to a gene. This CDR3 spans 13 amino acids. The CDR3: CASQDRVGAEAFF. CDR3 bases: TGTGCCAGCCAAGACAGGGTGGGGGCTGAAGCTTTCTTT.

J is TRBJ2-2 and V is TRBV3-1 (or the pseudogene TRBV3-2); 9 bases agree with TRBD2. V lost 1 base to trimming and J lost 6 bases; unmatched junction nucleotides: 12. Germline CDR1 and CDR2: LGHDT and YNNKEL (reference sequence). This CDR3 region has 18 residues. The CDR3 DNA reads TGTGCCAGCAGCCAAGGAGCCCCCGCTAGCGGGGTTGCCGGGGAGCTGTTTTTT. It codes for CASSQGAPASGVAGELFF.

This sequence joins TRBV30 and TRBJ2-1; 10 bases match TRBD2. CDR1 and CDR2 (germline): GTSNPN, SVGIG (reference sequence). The CDR3 runs to 15 residues. The J segment lost 3 bases and the V segment lost 7 bases, leaving 9 bases of the junction unmatched. The CDR3 loop is CASQIAGGYYNEQFF. The CDR3 coding sequence is TGTGCCTCCCAAATAGCGGGGGGTTACTACAATGAGCAGTTCTTC.